The 12 T cell receptor beta chains given below trace back to one sample, sequenced in a study of T cells in Graves' hyperthyroidism and ophthalmopathy. The source material, RNA transcripts, was used to amplify TCR beta CDR3 regions. The TCR CDR3 first-round RT-PCR relied on the HTBI primer set. TCRdb passed the multiplex PCR reads through MiXCR, listing each CDR3 protein once. The top ten clones hold around 29% of a sample with roughly 180,000 distinct CDR3 sequences, 15% to 20% of them seen once. Specimen: blood. These receptors all come from a woman aged 50 to 60 with Graves' hyperthyroidism.

This CDR3 is CASSPKGQGSYNEQFF. As DNA, the CDR3 is TGTGCCAGTAGCCCTAAGGGACAGGGCTCCTACAATGAGCAGTTCTTC. The chain couples TRBV19 to TRBJ2-1, with 9 bases that match TRBD1. Germline V gene data show CDR1 as LNHDA and CDR2 as SQIVND (reference sequence). CDR3 length equals 16 residues. V shed 6 bases, J shed 0 bases, and the junction held 6 bases outside the gene matches.

This clonotype showed up many times. This chain uses TRBV12-3 or TRBV12-4 with TRBJ2-7, with D uncertain. Trimming stripped 5 bases from V and 3 bases from J, with 11 bases between. The CDR3 contains 13 residues. CDR3 region: CASSPPADYEQYF. In DNA form, the CDR3 reads TGTGCCAGCAGTCCACCTGCAGACTACGAGCAGTACTTC.

The chain combines TRBV25-1 with TRBJ1-1; a weak D match, TRBD1 (5 bases). Germline assignment: CDR1 MGHDK and CDR2 SYGVNS. This CDR3 spans 15 amino acids. Trimming shortened V by 4 bases and J by 3 bases, and 15 bases separated the two germline ends. The CDR3 sequence: CASSAPGYGYTEAFF. The CDR3 coding sequence is TGTGCCAGCAGTGCACCAGGGTATGGGTACACTGAAGCTTTCTTT.

In its sample, this clonotype was seen many times. This may come from a read error, since a much larger clone is one base off. J is TRBJ2-5 and V is TRBV2; unclear D gene. The CDR3 runs 11 residues. Germline-derived CDR1 and CDR2 are SNHLY and FYNNEI. Trimming stripped 2 bases from V and 9 bases from J, with 7 bases between. The CDR3, as DNA: TGTGCCAGCAGTGAAAGTGAGGCCCAGTACTTC. Translating it yields CASSESEAQYF.

The J gene is TRBJ1-2, the V gene TRBV2; D gene unclear. Trimming stripped 0 bases from V and 2 bases from J, with 16 bases between. The CDR3 length is 17 residues. The germline V gene encodes CDR1 SNHLY and CDR2 FYNNEI. The CDR3 region has the DNA TGTGCCAGCAGTGAAGCCTTTTCCGGGCCGAGAAACTATGGCTACACCTTC. It is translated as CASSEAFSGPRNYGYTF.

The rearrangement links TRBV10-3 to TRBJ1-3; 7 bases align to TRBD1. The CDR3 spans 16 residues. The V gene's germline CDR1 is ENHRY and CDR2 SYGVKD. With V trimmed by 6 bases and J by 4 bases, 12 bases remained unmatched. The CDR3 sequence: CAIRETGRGSGNTIYF. The CDR3 DNA reads TGTGCCATCAGGGAGACAGGGAGAGGATCCGGAAACACCATATATTTT.

This clonotype was seen many times. V is TRBV19 and J is TRBJ1-2; 8 nucleotides align to TRBD1. In germline, CDR1 is LNHDA, CDR2 SQIVND (reference sequence). Trimming took 3 bases from V and 0 from J; bases not matched to a gene: 0. The length of the CDR3 is 14 residues. CDR3 sequence (DNA): TGTGCCAGTAGTATGGACAGGGCTAACTATGGCTACACCTTC. Translated, it gives CASSMDRANYGYTF.

This clonotype was counted ten times or more. This rearrangement joins TRBV20-1 to TRBJ1-1; TRBD1 matches at 7 bases. CDR3 size: 15 residues. Germline trimming cut 1 base from V and 4 bases from J; bases unmatched to any gene: 9. Germline values: CDR1 DFQATT, CDR2 SNEGSKA (reference sequence). The CDR3 coding sequence is TGCAGTGCTAGAGTTGGGGCAGGGGGAGGCACTGAAGCTTTCTTT. Amino acids: CSARVGAGGGTEAFF.

This sequence joins TRBV19 and TRBJ2-1; 8 positions agree with TRBD1. Germline loops: CDR1 LNHDA, CDR2 SQIVND (reference sequence). This CDR3 has 13 amino acids. J gave up 8 bases and V 7 bases, and 7 bases lay outside the gene matches. CDR3 protein: CASTQQGGDEQFF. The CDR3 DNA is TGTGCCAGTACGCAACAGGGGGGCGATGAGCAGTTCTTC.

Ten or more counts support this clonotype. V is TRBV5-5 and J is TRBJ2-2, with a tentative D call TRBD1 (5 bases). Germline lookup yields CDR1 SGHKS and CDR2 YYEKEE (reference sequence). V was trimmed by 0 bases and J by 3 bases, leaving 12 bases between them. CDR3 size: 16 residues. Written as DNA, the CDR3 is TGTGCCAGCAGCTTGGGGATGCAGGGATACACCGGGGAGCTGTTTTTT. This encodes CASSLGMQGYTGELFF.

This clonotype has more than one count but fewer than ten. CDR3 in amino acids: CASSLTGGRLNEQYF. CDR3 DNA: TGTGCCAGCAGCCTGACTGGCGGTCGGTTGAACGAGCAGTACTTC. V usage is TRBV11-2 and J usage is TRBJ2-7; D remains unclear. The germline V gene encodes CDR1 SGHAT and CDR2 FQNNGV. Between the trimmed V and J ends, which lost 5 bases and 5 bases, there was a span of 19 bases. CDR3 size: 15 residues.

Many counts were recorded for this clonotype. This chain joins TRBV20-1 and TRBJ1-5; D is ambiguous. V lost 0 bases and J 1 base, leaving 13 bases between the germline ends. This CDR3 is built from 16 residues. Germline V gene data show CDR1 as DFQATT and CDR2 as SNEGSKA (reference sequence). This chain's CDR3 is CSARDVAVSSNQPQHF. In DNA form, the CDR3 reads TGCAGTGCTAGAGATGTAGCAGTGAGCAGCAATCAGCCCCAGCATTTT.